What follows are 19 T cell receptor beta chains derived from one specimen sequenced in a study of T cell responses to AZD1222 COVID-19 vaccine. Generated by immunoSEQ multiplex PCR, the TCRdb table keeps only in-frame clones and is missing some. This table holds 87,000 or so clones, 85% to 90% found once. The input for sequencing was peripheral blood, taken on day 0 of AZD1222 vaccination. The receptors here all came from an adult in good health.

This chain uses TRBV7-8 with TRBJ2-3, with D hard to call. This CDR3 spans 16 amino acids. From germline, CDR1 is SGHVS and CDR2 FQNEAQ. Trimming shortened V by 5 bases and J by 3 bases, and 18 bases separated the two germline ends. The CDR3 sequence: CASSRERLGVTDTQYF. CDR3 coding DNA: TGTGCCAGCAGCCGAGAAAGGTTGGGCGTTACAGATACGCAGTATTTT.

The V gene is TRBV4-3, the J gene TRBJ1-4; D gene uncertain. Germline CDR1 reads LGHNA; CDR2 reads YSLEER. V was cut by 1 base and J by 8 bases, with 8 bases left in between. The CDR3 loop spans 13 amino acids. CDR3: CASSQGSSEKLFF. The CDR3 region has the DNA TGCGCCAGCAGCCAAGGCAGCAGCGAAAAACTGTTTTTT.

CDR3 in amino acids: CASSLSGESNSPLHF. CDR3 DNA sequence: TGCGCCAGCAGCTTGTCCGGGGAAAGTAATTCACCCCTCCACTTT. V gene TRBV5-1 combines with J gene TRBJ1-6; D not resolved. CDR1 is SGHRS and CDR2 is YFSETQ in the germline V gene. V lost 1 base, J lost 6 bases, and 11 bases lay in between. This CDR3 is 15 amino acids long.

This sequence joins TRBV28 and TRBJ1-6; 9 positions match TRBD1. The germline V gene has CDR1 MDHEN and CDR2 SYDVKM. The CDR3 spans 14 residues. Unmatched junction bases numbered 11, after V lost 6 bases and J lost 14 bases. This CDR3 is CASSPGTGILTLHF. CDR3 in DNA: TGTGCCAGCAGCCCCGGGACAGGGATTCTCACCCTCCACTTT.

V and J are TRBV9 and TRBJ1-3; D not resolved. Trimming pared 1 base from V and 2 bases from J, leaving 4 bases between. The CDR3 runs 13 residues. Germline CDR1 and CDR2: SGDLS and YYNGEE. For the CDR3, the DNA is TGTGCCAGCAGCGTAATCACTGGAAACACCATATATTTT. Translating it yields CASSVITGNTIYF.

The chain employs TRBV7-9 and TRBJ1-3; D is perhaps TRBD1 (6 bases). Germline CDR1 SEHNR, CDR2 FQNEAQ (reference sequence). CDR3 length equals 15 residues. V lost 2 bases to trimming and J lost 2 bases, with 10 bases between them. CDR3 residues: CASSLTAGAGNTIYF. The CDR3 nucleotides read TGTGCCAGCAGCTTAACGGCAGGGGCTGGAAACACCATATATTTT.

The chain carries TRBV3-1 (or the pseudogene TRBV3-2) and TRBJ2-3; TRBD2 aligns across 11 bases. Trimming cost V 1 base and J 2 bases; bases outside gene matches: 5. CDR3 length: 17 residues. Germline CDR1 and CDR2: LGHDT and YNNKEL (reference sequence). Here the CDR3 DNA reads TGTGCCAGCAGCCAAGGGGAGACTAGCGGGGACACAGATACGCAGTATTTT. This sequence encodes CASSQGETSGDTDTQYF.

The genes are TRBV4-3 and TRBJ2-2; no clear D. There are 15 residues in the CDR3. V gave up 0 bases and J gave up 1 base, with 6 bases separating them. Germline V CDR1 and CDR2: LGHNA, YSLEER. CDR3 DNA: TGCGCCAGCAGCCAAGAGGTAGAGAACACCGGGGAGCTGTTTTTT. It is translated as CASSQEVENTGELFF.

The chain combines TRBV28 with TRBJ1-3, with no clear D. Germline V CDR1 and CDR2: MDHEN, SYDVKM. The CDR3 is made up of 12 amino acids. V gave up 6 bases and J gave up 7 bases, with 10 bases separating them. The CDR3 DNA sequence: TGTGCCAGCAGCTCACACGGGAACACCATATATTTT. Its protein product is CASSSHGNTIYF.

The rearrangement uses TRBV2 and TRBJ2-3; D is ambiguous. The CDR3 has 14 residues. The germline gives CDR1 SNHLY, CDR2 FYNNEI. V gave up 7 bases and J gave up 6 bases, with 17 bases separating them. The CDR3 DNA reads TGTGCCAGCAAACCGGGCTCAGGCGGCGATACGCAGTATTTT. This encodes CASKPGSGGDTQYF.

This chain uses TRBV23-1 with TRBJ2-5; the D is unclear. TRBV23-1 is an ORF; its function is uncertain. V dropped 0 bases and J dropped 5 bases, with 4 bases sitting between them. The CDR3 loop spans 12 amino acids. CDR3 amino acids: CASSQSTETQYF. In nucleotides, the CDR3 is TGCGCCAGCAGTCAATCGACGGAGACCCAGTACTTC.

V and J are TRBV5-1 and TRBJ1-2; 7 bases are a match to TRBD1. The CDR3 is 12 amino acids. After removal of 4 bases from V and 5 bases from J, the junction contained 2 bases not matched to a gene. The germline V gene encodes CDR1 SGHRS and CDR2 YFSETQ. The CDR3 protein is CASSQDRYGYTF. The CDR3 DNA follows: TGCGCCAGCAGCCAGGACAGGTATGGCTACACCTTC.

The V call is TRBV6-2 or TRBV6-3, the J call TRBJ1-4; D remains ambiguous. The length of the CDR3 is 17 residues. CDR1 and CDR2 (germline): MNHEY, SVGEGT. Deletions cut 0 bases from V and 0 bases from J, with 11 bases between. The CDR3 DNA is TGTGCCAGCAGTTACTCGCAGTCGTTGGCAACTAATGAAAAACTGTTTTTT. The encoded protein is CASSYSQSLATNEKLFF.

The chain is built from TRBV18 and TRBJ1-1; the D is unclear. Germline-derived CDR1 and CDR2 are KGHSH and LQKENI. Trimming pared 3 bases from V and 7 bases from J, leaving 15 bases between. This CDR3 has 14 residues. Here the CDR3 reads CASSPETLFFEAFF. In DNA form, the CDR3 reads TGTGCCAGCTCACCCGAAACTCTATTTTTTGAAGCTTTCTTT.

This chain links TRBV2 with TRBJ2-2, with a tentative D call TRBD1 (5 bases). This CDR3 has 15 amino acids. Trimming pared 2 bases from V and 0 bases from J, leaving 7 bases between. Looked up from germline, CDR1 is SNHLY and CDR2 is FYNNEI. CDR3 DNA: TGTGCCAGCAGTGAATCCAGGGCGAACACCGGGGAGCTGTTTTTT. Its protein is CASSESRANTGELFF.

V usage is TRBV23-1 and J usage is TRBJ2-4; D is possibly TRBD1 or TRBD2 (6 bases each). TRBV23-1 is an open reading frame, and its role is uncertain. CDR3 length: 22 residues. V lost 6 bases, J lost 0 bases, and 33 bases lay in between. The CDR3 nucleotides read TGCGCCAGCAGGCAAGTCCCGGGATACAGCGAGGGGGGTGTACTAGCCAAAAACATTCAGTACTTC. It codes for CASRQVPGYSEGGVLAKNIQYF.

This clone came up once. The chain recombines TRBV20-1 with TRBJ1-2; no clear D. The CDR3 loop spans 10 amino acids. Trimming took off 5 bases at V and 4 bases at J, with 5 bases between the two ends. Looked up from germline, CDR1 is DFQATT and CDR2 is SNEGSKA (reference sequence). In DNA form, the CDR3 reads TGCAGTGCTGGGTCCTATGGCTACACCTTC. It codes for CSAGSYGYTF.

The genes are TRBV24-1 and TRBJ1-1; TRBD1 agrees at 8 bases. Germline values: CDR1 KGHDR, CDR2 SFDVKD. V dropped 5 bases and J dropped 3; count of bases not matched to a gene: 10. The CDR3 has 16 amino acids. This CDR3 reads CATSGSARGPYTEAFF. The CDR3 DNA follows: TGTGCCACCAGTGGGTCGGCCAGGGGGCCCTACACTGAAGCTTTCTTT.

This sequence joins TRBV6-5 and TRBJ2-3; unclear D gene. Trimming stripped 6 bases from V and 7 bases from J, with 14 bases between. The germline gives CDR1 MNHEY, CDR2 SVGAGI. This CDR3 region has 13 residues. In nucleotides, the CDR3 is TGTGCCAGCAGACTAACGACGGTGAATACGCAGTATTTT. Its translation: CASRLTTVNTQYF.